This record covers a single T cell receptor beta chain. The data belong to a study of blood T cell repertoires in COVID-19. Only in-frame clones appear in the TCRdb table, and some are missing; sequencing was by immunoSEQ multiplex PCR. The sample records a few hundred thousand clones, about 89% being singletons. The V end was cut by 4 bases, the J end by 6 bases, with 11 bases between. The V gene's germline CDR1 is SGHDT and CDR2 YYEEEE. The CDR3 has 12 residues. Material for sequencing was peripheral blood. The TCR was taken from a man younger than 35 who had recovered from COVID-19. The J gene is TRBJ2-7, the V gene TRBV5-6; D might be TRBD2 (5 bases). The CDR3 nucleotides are TGTGCCAGCAGCCTACACCGGGGCGAGCAGTACTTC. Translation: CASSLHRGEQYF. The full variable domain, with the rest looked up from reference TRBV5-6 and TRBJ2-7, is DAGVTQSPTHLIKTRGQQVTLRCSPKSGHDTVSWYQQALGQGPQFIFQYYEEEERQRGNFPDRFSGHQFPNYSSELNVNALLLGDSALYLCASSLHRGEQYFGPGTRLTVT.